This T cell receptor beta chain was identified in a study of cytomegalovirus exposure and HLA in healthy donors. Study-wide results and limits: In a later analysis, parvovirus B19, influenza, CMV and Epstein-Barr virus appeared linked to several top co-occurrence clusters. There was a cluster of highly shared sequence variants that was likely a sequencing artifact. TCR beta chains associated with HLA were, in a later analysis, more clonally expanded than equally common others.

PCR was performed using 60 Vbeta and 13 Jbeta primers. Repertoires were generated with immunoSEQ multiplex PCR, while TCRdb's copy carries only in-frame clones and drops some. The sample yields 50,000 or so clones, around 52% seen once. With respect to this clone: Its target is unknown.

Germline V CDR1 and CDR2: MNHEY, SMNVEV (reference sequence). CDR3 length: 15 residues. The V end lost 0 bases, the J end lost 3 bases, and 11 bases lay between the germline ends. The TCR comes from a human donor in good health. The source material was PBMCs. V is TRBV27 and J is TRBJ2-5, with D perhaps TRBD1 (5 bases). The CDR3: CASSLSGRREETQYF. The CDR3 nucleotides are TGTGCCAGCAGTTTATCGGGCCGCAGGGAAGAGACCCAGTACTTC.